The 10 T cell receptor beta chains presented below share a single source sample, sequenced in a study of blood T cell repertoires in COVID-19. The repertoire was sequenced with immunoSEQ multiplex PCR; TCRdb's copy has only in-frame clones and lacks some. The data show approximately 72,000 clones, 85% seen once. Input material: peripheral blood. These receptors originate from a woman over 75 with active or convalescent COVID-19.

The rearrangement uses TRBV7-3 and TRBJ2-3; 8 bases fit TRBD1. The CDR3 is 17 amino acids. Germline CDR1 reads SGHTA; CDR2 reads FQGTGA. J was trimmed by 3 bases and V by 4 bases; bases with no gene match: 12. The DNA for the CDR3 is TGTGCCAGCAGCTCCCGGACAGGGTTGGAGGGGACAGATACGCAGTATTTT. Amino acid sequence: CASSSRTGLEGTDTQYF.

The chain links TRBV12-3 or TRBV12-4 to TRBJ2-7, with TRBD2 as a possible D gene (5 bases). This CDR3 contains 12 residues. V was pared by 7 bases and J by 5 bases, with 12 bases between. The CDR3 sequence is CASTQEVDEQYF. CDR3 DNA: TGTGCCAGCACCCAGGAGGTCGACGAGCAGTACTTC.

The chain couples TRBV5-1 to TRBJ2-7; a possible D gene is TRBD1 (5 bases). The CDR3 runs to 13 residues. V shed 5 bases and J shed 1 base, with 10 bases lying between them. Germline values: CDR1 SGHRS, CDR2 YFSETQ. As DNA, the CDR3 is TGCGCCAGCAGGGGGCAGGCGTCCTACGAGCAGTACTTC. Residues: CASRGQASYEQYF. The whole variable domain, remainder taken from reference TRBV5-1 and TRBJ2-7, is KAGVTQTPRYLIKTRGQQVTLSCSPISGHRSVSWYQQTPGQGLQFLFEYFSETQRNKGNFPGRFSGRQFSNSRSEMNVSTLELGDSALYLCASRGQASYEQYFGPGTRLTVT.

The CDR3 is CASSQDPGVRGSYEQYF. DNA of the CDR3: TGCGCCAGCAGCCAAGATCCAGGGGTTAGGGGATCCTACGAGCAGTACTTC. The chain couples TRBV4-1 to TRBJ2-7; TRBD1 might be the D (6 bases). This CDR3 comprises 17 residues. Germline V CDR1 and CDR2: MGHRA, YSYEKL. Trimming cost V 0 bases and J 1 base, with 16 bases left between them.

The CDR3 protein is CASSLGREILSGNTIYF. For the CDR3, the DNA is TGTGCCAGCAGCCTCGGACGGGAGATACTATCTGGAAACACCATATATTTT. The V and J genes are TRBV7-2 and TRBJ1-3; no firm D call. Per germline, CDR1 SGHTA and CDR2 FQGNSA. This CDR3 is built from 17 residues. V was clipped by 5 bases and J by 1 base, with 18 bases between them.

This clone was seen once. V usage is TRBV10-1 and J usage is TRBJ1-5; D may be TRBD1 (5 bases). This CDR3 is 14 amino acids long. The germline CDR1 and CDR2 sequences are WNHNN and SYGVQD (reference sequence). Trimming cost V 4 bases and J 4 bases, with 11 bases left between them. The chain's CDR3 is CASSGRVRNQPQHF. The CDR3, as DNA: TGCGCCAGCAGTGGCAGGGTCAGGAATCAGCCCCAGCATTTT.

CDR3 sequence: CASSLDSMPRSGYTF. The CDR3 coding sequence is TGTGCCAGCAGCTTGGACTCTATGCCAAGGAGTGGCTACACCTTC. V gene TRBV5-4 combines with J gene TRBJ1-2; D call uncertain. The V gene lost 0 bases and the J gene lost 7 bases, with 16 bases spanning the gap. This CDR3 is 15 amino acids long. Germline V CDR1 and CDR2: SGHNT, YYREEE (reference sequence).

The chain carries TRBV18 and TRBJ1-2; 7 positions match TRBD1. V gave up 3 bases and J gave up 2 bases; unmatched junction bases: 9. Germline lookup yields CDR1 KGHSH and CDR2 LQKENI. CDR3 length equals 16 residues. The CDR3 reads CASSPTTGQGNYGYTF. The CDR3 DNA is TGTGCCAGCTCACCCACGACAGGGCAAGGAAACTATGGCTACACCTTC.

In DNA form, the CDR3 reads TGTGCCATCTCCCGGACTAGCTTATACGAGCAGTACTTC. Translated: CAISRTSLYEQYF. The chain employs TRBV10-3 and TRBJ2-7; 8 bases line up with TRBD2. Looked up from germline, CDR1 is ENHRY and CDR2 is SYGVKD. This CDR3 is built from 13 residues. With V trimmed by 8 bases and J by 4 bases, 7 bases remained unmatched.

This clone showed up just a few times. The V call is TRBV27, the J call TRBJ1-5, with TRBD1 identical over 7 bases. This CDR3 region has 16 residues. V dropped 5 bases and J dropped 0; count of bases not matched to a gene: 7. Germline values: CDR1 MNHEY, CDR2 SMNVEV (reference sequence). CDR3 residues: CASSLAGQSSNQPQHF. The CDR3 DNA follows: TGTGCCAGCAGTCTAGCGGGACAGTCTAGCAATCAGCCCCAGCATTTT.